This T cell receptor beta chain came from a study of T cells in Graves' hyperthyroidism and ophthalmopathy. Findings and caveats of the study: For ophthalmopathy, model prediction preceded onset by a median around six months.

Authors of the study amplified TCR beta CDR3 regions from RNA transcripts. The HTBI primer set was used in a first-round RT-PCR of the TCR CDR3. MiXCR, run by TCRdb on the multiplex PCR reads, gives a single entry per CDR3 protein. The top ten hold around 70% of the sample, which has some 350,000 distinct CDR3 sequences, around 25% seen once. The study defined stable Graves' hyperthyroidism as no ophthalmopathy progression within 18 months. This clonotype was detected many times. What it recognizes is unknown. Germline lookup yields CDR1 DFQATT and CDR2 SNEGSKA (reference sequence). This CDR3 spans 15 amino acids. Between the trimmed V and J ends, which lost 0 bases and 2 bases, there was a span of 14 bases.

The rearrangement links TRBV20-1 to TRBJ2-7, with TRBD2 as a possible D gene (6 bases). The specimen sequenced was blood. The receptor was isolated from a middle-aged man with Graves' hyperthyroidism. CDR3 sequence (DNA): TGCAGTGCTAGAGATTTTAAGGCGGGAACCTACGAGCAGTACTTC. Its translation is CSARDFKAGTYEQYF.